The entry below describes one TCR beta chain. Its antigen is unidentified. This specimen comes from a study of T cell repertoires in cytomegalovirus infection. A single record per CDR3 protein comes from TCRdb applying MiXCR to the reads. The sample lists about 310,000 distinct CDR3 sequences; roughly 25% were seen once. The V gene lost 1 base and the J gene lost 8 bases, with 11 bases spanning the gap. The CDR3 spans 13 residues. Germline V CDR1 and CDR2: SGHTA, FQGNSA. Sequencing used cultured PBMCs, obtained from culture after CMV antigen stimulation. This receptor was taken from a human donor in good health (CMV status not recorded). Some clones in this sample may be carry-over from other donors' samples. The chain has TRBV7-2 and TRBJ1-1, with D unresolved. The CDR3 region is CASSLVGWWEAFF. The DNA for the CDR3 is TGTGCCAGCAGCTTAGTCGGGTGGTGGGAAGCTTTCTTT.